This is a list of T cell receptor beta chains from one sample in a study of OX40 agonist ivuxolimab in advanced cancers. Only in-frame clones appear in the TCRdb table, and some are missing; sequencing was by immunoSEQ multiplex PCR. The table includes about 62,000 clones, around 93% detected once. Sequencing used CD4+ or CD8+ T cells sorted from blood, obtained in a trial of the OX40 agonist ivuxolimab. The receptors come from an adult with an advanced solid tumor such as melanoma, head and neck, liver or kidney cancer. Both conserved end residues are part of each CDR3. A D gene is named only where the DNA matches it firmly. Where a row states a size, it is once, few, many or the class of an expanded clone; other rows omit it.

>TRBV2|.|.|TRBJ2-3
TGTGCCAGCAGTGAAGTGCCAGATACGCAGTATTTT
CASSEVPDTQYF
>TRBV13|.|.|TRBJ1-6
TGTGCCAGCAGGGTCAGGGGATGGGGTGATAATTCACCCCTCCACTTT
CASRVRGWGDNSPLHF
>TRBV4-1|TRBD1|.|TRBJ1-1
TGCGCCAGCAGCCAAGACGTGACAGGGGCGCCTGAAGCTTTCTTT
CASSQDVTGAPEAFF
>TRBV11-2|TRBD2|many|TRBJ2-1
TGTGCCAGCAGCTCCGGGACTAGCGGGGGGGATGAGCAGTTCTTC
CASSSGTSGGDEQFF
>TRBV7-8|.|.|TRBJ1-5
TGTGCCAGCAGCTTAGGCTTGGGGGGCTTCCAGCCCCAGCATTTT
CASSLGLGGFQPQHF
>TRBV5-1|TRBD1|.|TRBJ2-7
TGCGCCAGCAGCTTGGGGACAGGGTACGAGCAGTACTTC
CASSLGTGYEQYF
>TRBV9|.|.|TRBJ2-6
TGTGCCAGCAGCGTAGGGCTTTGGGGGGCCGGGGCCAACGTCCTGACTTTC
CASSVGLWGAGANVLTF
>TRBV9|TRBD2|.|TRBJ2-1
TGTGCCAGCAGCTCGAGCCACGGGACTAGCGCCTACAATGAGCAGTTCTTC
CASSSSHGTSAYNEQFF
>TRBV9|.|.|TRBJ1-1
TGTGCCAGCAGCGCCCTCTACGACAGGTATACTGAAGCTTTCTTT
CASSALYDRYTEAFF
>TRBV30|.|.|TRBJ2-5
TGTGCCTGGAGTGTGGGGGGGCCAGAGACCCAGTACTTC
CAWSVGGPETQYF
>TRBV11-2|.|.|TRBJ1-2
TGTGCCAGCCGACCCGGCCAAAACTATGGCTACACCTTC
CASRPGQNYGYTF
>TRBV12-5|.|.|TRBJ2-7
TGTGCTAGTGGCACGGAGCATTACGAGCAGTACTTC
CASGTEHYEQYF
>TRBV11-3|TRBD2|.|TRBJ2-6
TGTGCCAGCAGCCTATTTAAGCGGGAGGGCCCCGGGGCCAACGTCCTGACTTTC
CASSLFKREGPGANVLTF
>TRBV7-3|TRBD2|.|TRBJ2-3
TGTGCCAGCAGCTTAAGGGGACTAGGGACAGATACGCAGTATTTT
CASSLRGLGTDTQYF
>TRBV4-3|TRBD2|.|TRBJ2-1
TGCGCCAGCAGCCAAGAACTTTGGACTAGCGGGAGTAGAAATGAGCAGTTCTTC
CASSQELWTSGSRNEQFF
>TRBV13|.|.|TRBJ1-1
TGTGCCAGCAAGGCGATACTGAACACTGAAGCTTTCTTT
CASKAILNTEAFF
>TRBV4-2|.|.|TRBJ1-4
TGTGCCAGCAGCCAAGCCGGTGAAGGTTCGGGAGAAAAACTGTTTTTT
CASSQAGEGSGEKLFF
>TRBV29-1|TRBD2|.|TRBJ2-1
TGCAGCGCCTCTCGCGGGGGGGCTTCCGATGAGCAGTTCTTC
CSASRGGASDEQFF
>TRBV29-1|.|.|TRBJ2-7
TGCAGCGTTGACTCTGGGCAGGGAGTATACGAGCAGTACTTC
CSVDSGQGVYEQYF
>TRBV7-2|.|once|TRBJ2-7
TGTGCCAGCAGCTTATCAGCGCCCCCGCCCGAGCAGTACTTC
CASSLSAPPPEQYF
>TRBV29-1|.|.|TRBJ1-1
TGCAGCGCCCAGGGTTACAACACTGAAGCTTTCTTT
CSAQGYNTEAFF
>TRBV15|TRBD1|.|TRBJ1-1
TGTGCCACCAGCGGCGGAGACAGGGGTCCCTTTGCCACTGAAGCTTTCTTT
CATSGGDRGPFATEAFF
>TRBV19|TRBD2|.|TRBJ2-7
TGTGCCAGTAGTATATCGACTAGCGGATCCTACGAGCAGTACTTC
CASSISTSGSYEQYF
>TRBV27|TRBD1|.|TRBJ2-2
TGTGCCAGCAGCCAAAAGATCCAGGGGGTCGGGGAGCTGTTTTTT
CASSQKIQGVGELFF
>TRBV9|.|.|TRBJ2-2
TGTGCCAGCAGCGTATACGAGAACACCGGGGAGCTGTTTTTT
CASSVYENTGELFF
>TRBV7-3|.|.|TRBJ1-2
TGTGCCAGCAGCTTAACGTCCAGTTACGGCTACACCTTC
CASSLTSSYGYTF
>TRBV6-1|.|.|TRBJ2-7
TGTGCCAGCCGAAGGACAGAGACCTACGAGCAGTACTTC
CASRRTETYEQYF
>TRBV7-9|.|.|TRBJ1-1
TGTGCCAGCAGCTTAACTGAAGCTTTCTTT
CASSLTEAFF
>TRBV5-1|.|.|TRBJ2-7
TGCGCCAGCAGCTTGGAGCTCGGGGGCTCCTACGAGCAGTACTTC
CASSLELGGSYEQYF
>TRBV9|.|.|TRBJ1-1
TGTGCCAGCAGCGTAGGGCACGCGACTGAAGCTTTCTTT
CASSVGHATEAFF
>TRBV6-5|TRBD1|.|TRBJ2-7
TGTGCCAGCAGTCGGTGGGGACAGGGTGCCTACGAGCAGTACTTC
CASSRWGQGAYEQYF
>TRBV2|TRBD2|once|TRBJ2-1
TGTGCCAGCAGTGAGGCGGGGGGGCTCAATGAGCAGTTCTTC
CASSEAGGLNEQFF
>TRBV2|.|.|TRBJ2-7
TGTGCCAGCACAAAACCCCTCTACGAGCAGTACTTC
CASTKPLYEQYF
>TRBV15|.|.|TRBJ2-7
TGTGCCACCAGCAGAGATAGCGGTCTATCCTACGAGCAGTACTTC
CATSRDSGLSYEQYF
>TRBV23-1|TRBD2|.|TRBJ2-7
TGCGCCAGCAGTCACCGTTTAGCGGGAAAATATTACGAGCAGTACTTC
CASSHRLAGKYYEQYF
>TRBV6-5|.|.|TRBJ2-7
TGTGCCAGCAGTTTCGGAAACTCCTACGAGCAGTACTTC
CASSFGNSYEQYF
>TRBV4-1|.|.|TRBJ1-2
TGCGCCAGTAGCCAAGATGGCGGGGATTATAACTATGGCTACACCTTC
CASSQDGGDYNYGYTF
>TRBV29-1|TRBD1|few|TRBJ1-2
TGCAGCGTAAACGACAGGGTCGGGGGCTACACCTTC
CSVNDRVGGYTF
>TRBV5-6|.|.|TRBJ1-1
TGTGCCAGCAGCTTGGGCAGCTTGAACACTGAAGCTTTCTTT
CASSLGSLNTEAFF
>TRBV7-9|TRBD1|.|TRBJ2-2
TGTGCCAGCAGCTGGGACAGGCTGAACACCGGGGAGCTGTTTTTT
CASSWDRLNTGELFF
>TRBV10-2|.|.|TRBJ1-5
TGCGCCAGCAGTGATGGGCAGGGAAGGATCCCCAGCAATCAGCCCCAGCATTTT
CASSDGQGRIPSNQPQHF
>TRBV19|.|.|TRBJ1-2
TGTGCCAGTAGTCCCCGTGGGGAAATCTGGTATGGCTACACCTTC
CASSPRGEIWYGYTF
>TRBV6-4|.|.|TRBJ2-5
TGTGCCAGCAGTGACTCGCAGTACCAAGAGACCCAGTACTTC
CASSDSQYQETQYF
>TRBV27|.|.|TRBJ2-5
TGTGCCACCCCCCGGGGGGAGACCCAGTACTTC
CATPRGETQYF
>TRBV30|TRBD1|.|TRBJ1-4
TGTGCCTGGAGGGGCAGGGGGCAAACTAATGAAAAACTGTTTTTT
CAWRGRGQTNEKLFF
>TRBV6-6|TRBD1|.|TRBJ1-2
TGTGCCAGCAGGTCCGGGACAGATAACTATGGCTACACCTTC
CASRSGTDNYGYTF
>TRBV2|.|.|TRBJ1-4
TGTGCCAGCAGTGTCGGTGAGAAACTGTTTTTT
CASSVGEKLFF
>TRBV4-1|.|.|TRBJ1-4
TGCGCCAGCAGCATGAAAATGGCAGCAACTAATGAAAAACTGTTTTTT
CASSMKMAATNEKLFF
>TRBV5-5|.|.|TRBJ1-1
TGTGCCAGCAGCTTGGATGGGCAGAACACTGAAGCTTTCTTT
CASSLDGQNTEAFF
>TRBV7-2|.|.|TRBJ2-7
TGTGCCAGCAGCTGGGTGGCAGCGAGCTCCTACGAGCAGTACTTC
CASSWVAASSYEQYF
>TRBV27|.|.|TRBJ1-6
TGTGCCAGCAGCTACCCCTCAACATATCCCCTCCACTTT
CASSYPSTYPLHF
>TRBV13|TRBD2|.|TRBJ2-4
TGTGCCAGCAGCCATCCGACTAGCGGGAAAAACATTCAGTACTTC
CASSHPTSGKNIQYF
>TRBV19|.|.|TRBJ1-2
TGTGCCAGTAGAGGAAACGGACAGTTCACTAACTATGGCTACACCTTC
CASRGNGQFTNYGYTF